The sequence of this TCR beta chain was determined in a study of T cells after posttransplantation cyclophosphamide. Produced via immunoSEQ multiplex PCR; TCRdb's table is partial and in-frame only. The sample shows approximately 3,500 clones, about 95% of them seen only once. The junction had 18 bases not matched to a gene; V was cut back by 5 bases and J by 4 bases. The CDR3 length is 17 residues. The germline CDR1 and CDR2 sequences are SQVTM and ANQGSEA. This sequence originates from a woman aged 45-65 years in good health and a related stem cell transplant donor. This chain joins TRBV29-1 and TRBJ2-7; 9 bases agree with TRBD1. The sample consisted of naive CD8+ T cells sorted from PBMCs. The CDR3 region has the DNA TGCAGCGTTAATGGTTTCTCCGGGACAGGGATAGGATACGAGCAGTACTTC. This translates into CSVNGFSGTGIGYEQYF.